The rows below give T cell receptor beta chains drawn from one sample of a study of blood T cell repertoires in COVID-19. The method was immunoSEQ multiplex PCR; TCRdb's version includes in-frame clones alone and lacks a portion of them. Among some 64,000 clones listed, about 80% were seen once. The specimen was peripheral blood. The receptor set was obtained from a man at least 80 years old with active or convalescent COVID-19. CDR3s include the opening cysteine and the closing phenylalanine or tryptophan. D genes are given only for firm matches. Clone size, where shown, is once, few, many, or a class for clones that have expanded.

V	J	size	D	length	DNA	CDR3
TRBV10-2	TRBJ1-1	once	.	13	TGCGCCAGCAGTGACGGGATGAACACTGAAGCTTTCTTT	CASSDGMNTEAFF
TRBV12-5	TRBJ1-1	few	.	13	TGTGCTAGTGGTTTGGGGTCAGGCACTGAAGCTTTCTTT	CASGLGSGTEAFF
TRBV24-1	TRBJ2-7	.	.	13	TGTGCCAGGGCCCTCCCCGAAGCCAACGAGCAGTACTTC	CARALPEANEQYF
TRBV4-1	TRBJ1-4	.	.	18	TGCGCCAGCAGCTCGGGCCCGATGGCGAGGGCAACTAATGAAAAACTGTTTTTT	CASSSGPMARATNEKLFF
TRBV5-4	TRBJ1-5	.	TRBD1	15	TGTGCCAGCAGCTTGGGAGGGGGCCGCAATCAGCCCCAGCATTTT	CASSLGGGRNQPQHF
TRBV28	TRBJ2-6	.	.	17	TGTGCCAGCAGTTTGTTGGCCCCAAACTCTGGGGCCAACGTCCTGACTTTC	CASSLLAPNSGANVLTF
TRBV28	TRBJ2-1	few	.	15	TGTGCCAGCAGAGAAGGCGGGGCTACTTACAATGAGCAGTTCTTC	CASREGGATYNEQFF
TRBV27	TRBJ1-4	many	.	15	TGTGCCAGCAGTTTAGGCACTAGTTTTGGTGAAAAACTGTTTTTT	CASSLGTSFGEKLFF
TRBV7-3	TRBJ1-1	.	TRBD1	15	TGTGCCAGCAGCCTTTACGGACAGGGGTCGGGTGAAGCTTTCTTT	CASSLYGQGSGEAFF
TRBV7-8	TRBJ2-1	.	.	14	TGTGCCAGCAGTTCTGGTGGGCAGTACAATGAGCAGTTCTTC	CASSSGGQYNEQFF
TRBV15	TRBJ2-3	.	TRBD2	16	TGTGCCACCAGCAGAGATCAACGGGGGGGCACAGATACGCAGTATTTT	CATSRDQRGGTDTQYF
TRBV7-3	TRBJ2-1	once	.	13	TGTGCCAGCAGGGCGGGATCCTACAATGAGCAGTTCTTC	CASRAGSYNEQFF
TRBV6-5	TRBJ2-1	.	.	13	TGTGCCAGCAGTTACCAAGCTACCAAGGAGCAGTTCTTC	CASSYQATKEQFF
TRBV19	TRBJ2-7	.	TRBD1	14	TGTGCCAGTACCACGGGACAGGGGGAGTACGAGCAGTACTTC	CASTTGQGEYEQYF
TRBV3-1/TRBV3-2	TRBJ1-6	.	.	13	TGTGCCAGCAGCGCGCAGGGTGACTCACCCCTCCACTTT	CASSAQGDSPLHF
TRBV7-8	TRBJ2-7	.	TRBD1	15	TGTGCCAGCAGCCCACAGGGGGCGGATAGCTACGAGCAGTACTTC	CASSPQGADSYEQYF
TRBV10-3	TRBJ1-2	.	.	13	TGTGCCATCAGTGACCCGGGAGTCTATGGCTACACCTTC	CAISDPGVYGYTF
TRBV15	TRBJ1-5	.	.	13	TGTGCCACCAGCAGAGAGGAGGGTCAGCCCCAGCATTTT	CATSREEGQPQHF
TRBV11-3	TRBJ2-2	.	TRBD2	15	TGTGCCAGCAGCTGGAGCGGGGGTAACACCGGGGAGCTGTTTTTT	CASSWSGGNTGELFF
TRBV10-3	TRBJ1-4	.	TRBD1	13	TGTGCCATCAGTGAGGGGACAGGAGAAAAACTGTTTTTT	CAISEGTGEKLFF